A single sample gave rise to the 28 T cell receptor beta chains below, sequenced in a study of cytomegalovirus exposure and HLA in healthy donors. Amplification used 60 Vbeta primers and 13 Jbeta primers. The table came from immunoSEQ multiplex PCR; TCRdb's copy has only in-frame clones and leaves some out. Here the sample spans some 80,000 clones, 78% being singletons. Sequencing used PBMCs. The receptor source for this set is a man aged 18 to 29 in good health and CMV-seropositive.

This clone was recorded a few times. The rearrangement uses TRBV4-1 and TRBJ2-1, with a tentative D call TRBD1 (6 bases). Trimming took off 4 bases at V and 7 bases at J, with 8 bases between the two ends. The CDR3 runs to 12 residues. Looked up from germline, CDR1 is MGHRA and CDR2 is YSYEKL. In DNA, the CDR3 is TGCGCCAGCAGCCGGACAGAGAATGAGCAGTTCTTC. Protein: CASSRTENEQFF.

This clone has only a few counts. The chain joins TRBV6-5 to TRBJ2-1; D gene unclear. CDR3 size: 15 residues. Trimming took off 2 bases at V and 0 bases at J, with 8 bases between the two ends. Germline assignment: CDR1 MNHEY and CDR2 SVGAGI. The CDR3: CASSYTVSSYNEQFF. CDR3 nucleotide sequence: TGTGCCAGCAGTTACACCGTTAGCTCCTACAATGAGCAGTTCTTC.

The genes are TRBV11-2 and TRBJ2-7, with D perhaps matching TRBD1 (5 bases). V lost 0 bases and J 5 bases, leaving 14 bases between the germline ends. The CDR3 consists of 15 residues. Germline CDR1 and CDR2: SGHAT and FQNNGV. The CDR3 region is CASSLDRVFTHEQYF. The CDR3 coding sequence is TGTGCCAGCAGCTTAGACAGGGTTTTTACGCACGAGCAGTACTTC.

This chain links TRBV6-4 with TRBJ1-5, with D possibly TRBD1 on 5 matching bases. V was cut by 4 bases and J by 0 bases, with 10 bases left in between. Germline V gene data show CDR1 as MRHNA and CDR2 as SNTAGT. The CDR3 is made up of 15 amino acids. CDR3 amino acids: CASSVSGGSNQPQHF. The CDR3 DNA sequence: TGTGCCAGCAGTGTATCGGGGGGTAGCAATCAGCCCCAGCATTTT.

The rearrangement uses TRBV5-1 and TRBJ1-1, with 8 nucleotides matching TRBD1. The V gene's germline CDR1 is SGHRS and CDR2 YFSETQ. J lost 3 bases, V lost 0 bases, and 7 bases had no gene match. There are 16 residues in the CDR3. The CDR3: CASSLEVRGRYTEAFF. CDR3 bases: TGCGCCAGCAGCTTGGAGGTCAGGGGGCGATACACTGAAGCTTTCTTT.

This chain joins TRBV19 and TRBJ1-2; tentatively, D is TRBD1 (5 bases). The CDR3 is 12 amino acids. Germline V gene sequence: CDR1 LNHDA, CDR2 SQIVND (reference sequence). The V gene lost 3 bases and the J gene lost 5 bases, with 7 bases spanning the gap. The CDR3 region is CASSMTVYGYTF. In nucleotides, the CDR3 is TGTGCCAGTAGTATGACAGTTTATGGCTACACCTTC.

This clone was seen a single time. The chain has TRBV5-4 and TRBJ2-2, with 13 bases aligning to TRBD2. Trimming took 9 bases from V and 2 from J; bases not matched to a gene: 10. This CDR3 has 17 amino acids. Germline V gives CDR1 SGHNT, CDR2 YYREEE (reference sequence). The CDR3 sequence: CAIPGLAGSGNTGELFF. The CDR3, as DNA: TGTGCCATACCGGGACTAGCGGGGTCGGGTAACACCGGGGAGCTGTTTTTT.

The J gene is TRBJ2-5, the V gene TRBV19; D may be TRBD2 (6 bases). CDR1 LNHDA and CDR2 SQIVND come from the germline V gene (reference sequence). V was pared by 3 bases and J by 1 base, with 6 bases between. The CDR3 covers 13 residues. The CDR3 sequence: CASSISGQETQYF. The CDR3 region has the DNA TGTGCCAGTAGTATTAGCGGCCAAGAGACCCAGTACTTC. Drawing the rest from reference TRBV19 and TRBJ2-5, the complete variable domain is DGGITQSPKYLFRKEGQNVTLSCEQNLNHDAMYWYRQDPGQGLRLIYYSQIVNDFQKGDIAEGYSVSREKKESFPLTVTSAQKNPTAFYLCASSISGQETQYFGPGTRLLVL.

V gene TRBV11-3 combines with J gene TRBJ2-7; the match to TRBD1 covers 7 bases. With V trimmed by 5 bases and J by 6 bases, 7 bases remained unmatched. From germline, CDR1 is SGHNT and CDR2 YENEEA. The CDR3 length is 13 residues. CDR3 in amino acids: CASSQTGFGEQYF. The CDR3 DNA is TGTGCCAGCAGCCAGACAGGGTTTGGCGAGCAGTACTTC.

The chain is built from TRBV25-1 and TRBJ1-4, with TRBD1 matching over 10 bases. This CDR3 spans 15 amino acids. V lost 3 bases to trimming and J lost 6 bases; unmatched junction nucleotides: 4. Per germline, CDR1 MGHDK and CDR2 SYGVNS. The CDR3 protein is CASSEGTGAYEKLFF. CDR3 bases: TGTGCCAGCAGTGAGGGGACAGGGGCTTATGAAAAACTGTTTTTT.

The chain recombines TRBV7-3 with TRBJ2-1, with D perhaps matching TRBD2 (6 bases). Germline CDR1 SGHTA, CDR2 FQGTGA. The CDR3 covers 13 residues. V gave up 1 base and J gave up 9 bases, with 10 bases separating them. DNA for the CDR3: TGTGCCAGCAGCTTAATCCGGGACTCTGAGCAGTTCTTC. Its translation: CASSLIRDSEQFF.

The genes are TRBV5-6 and TRBJ2-1, with D possibly TRBD2 on 6 matching bases. The germline V gene has CDR1 SGHDT and CDR2 YYEEEE. Trimming took off 0 bases at V and 9 bases at J, with 10 bases between the two ends. The CDR3 is 13 residues long. CDR3 amino acids: CASSLVEGIEQFF. For the CDR3, the DNA is TGTGCCAGCAGCTTGGTGGAGGGAATTGAGCAGTTCTTC.

The table lists this clone with a count of one. The chain recombines TRBV25-1 with TRBJ2-3; 8 bases match TRBD1. The V and J ends lost 7 bases and 7 bases, in that order; junction bases with no gene match: 13. This CDR3 has 15 residues. Germline loops: CDR1 MGHDK, CDR2 SYGVNS. Here the CDR3 reads CASTGGTGDLYTQYF. In DNA form, the CDR3 reads TGTGCCAGCACCGGCGGGACAGGTGACCTCTATACGCAGTATTTT.

The chain employs TRBV4-2 and TRBJ2-1, with TRBD2 identical over 10 bases. Trimming at V came to 0 bases and at J to 4 bases, leaving 3 bases not matched to a gene. Per germline, CDR1 LGHNA and CDR2 YNFKEQ. CDR3 length equals 16 residues. The CDR3 is CASSQESAGGYNEQFF. The CDR3 region has the DNA TGTGCCAGCAGCCAAGAGTCAGCGGGAGGGTACAATGAGCAGTTCTTC.

The CDR3, as DNA: TGCAGCGTTGATTTCCCAACTGAAGAGACCCAGTACTTC. It is translated as CSVDFPTEETQYF. The chain links TRBV29-1 to TRBJ2-5; D unclear. The germline V and J ends were trimmed by 3 bases and 3 bases, with 11 bases remaining between them. The CDR3 consists of 13 residues. Germline V gene data show CDR1 as SQVTM and CDR2 as ANQGSEA.

The genes are TRBV28 and TRBJ2-1; TRBD1 aligns across 7 bases. With 6 bases clipped from V and 0 bases from J, the junction kept 8 bases outside the gene matches. The CDR3 consists of 16 residues. Germline values: CDR1 MDHEN, CDR2 SYDVKM. CDR3 sequence (DNA): TGTGCCAGCAGCCTTCCGGGACAGAGCTCCTACAATGAGCAGTTCTTC. It translates to CASSLPGQSSYNEQFF.

In its sample, this clone was seen a few times. The chain joins TRBV9 to TRBJ2-5, with 10 positions matching TRBD2. This CDR3 spans 17 amino acids. CDR1 is SGDLS, CDR2 YYNGEE, per germline. With V trimmed by 3 bases and J by 1 base, 9 bases remained unmatched. The CDR3 region has the DNA TGTGCCAGCAGCGCCCGCGGGACTAGCGACTTCCAAGAGACCCAGTACTTC. Translating gives CASSARGTSDFQETQYF. The whole variable domain, remainder taken from reference TRBV9 and TRBJ2-5, is DSGVTQTPKHLITATGQRVTLRCSPRSGDLSVYWYQQSLDQGLQFLIQYYNGEERAKGNILERFSAQQFPDLHSELNLSSLELGDSALYFCASSARGTSDFQETQYFGPGTRLLVL.

This rearrangement joins TRBV6-5 to TRBJ2-1, with D possibly being TRBD2 (6 bases). The germline V and J ends were trimmed by 0 bases and 9 bases, with 12 bases remaining between them. Per the germline V gene, CDR1 is MNHEY and CDR2 is SVGAGI. The CDR3 is made up of 14 amino acids. The CDR3 region is CASSYSTGESEQFF. The DNA for the CDR3 is TGTGCCAGCAGTTACTCAACGGGGGAAAGTGAGCAGTTCTTC.

The chain joins TRBV6-5 to TRBJ2-5; D is perhaps TRBD1 (5 bases). This CDR3 has 15 residues. V dropped 0 bases and J dropped 5 bases, with 13 bases sitting between them. Germline V lookup: CDR1 MNHEY, CDR2 SVGAGI. CDR3 bases: TGTGCCAGCAGTTACTCGCCAGGGTGTTGTGAGACCCAGTACTTC. Its protein is CASSYSPGCCETQYF.

The CDR3, as DNA: TGCGCCAGCAGTATACTCAATGAGCAGTTCTTC. Translation gives CASSILNEQFF. The chain is built from TRBV5-1 and TRBJ2-1, with no clear D. This CDR3 contains 11 residues. Germline assignment: CDR1 SGHRS and CDR2 YFSETQ. Trimming took 5 bases from V and 6 from J, leaving 6 bases between them.

This clone is a singleton in its sample. The rearrangement uses TRBV5-1 and TRBJ2-7, with TRBD2 matching 11 bases. Germline CDR1 reads SGHRS; CDR2 reads YFSETQ. The CDR3 extends over 15 amino acids. Trimming cost V 5 bases and J 2 bases; bases outside gene matches: 6. The CDR3 coding sequence is TGCGCCAGCAGGTCACTAGCGGGAGACCCCTACGAGCAGTACTTC. This sequence encodes CASRSLAGDPYEQYF.

The chain has TRBV28 and TRBJ2-5, with D hard to call. Trimming pared 1 base from V and 2 bases from J, leaving 5 bases between. CDR1 is MDHEN, CDR2 SYDVKM, per germline. This CDR3 has 13 amino acids. CDR3: CASSLSGQETQYF. The CDR3 DNA reads as TGTGCCAGCAGTTTATCAGGACAAGAGACCCAGTACTTC.

The chain's CDR3 is CASSVGGTGSGEQYF. The CDR3 DNA is TGTGCCAGCAGCGTAGGCGGGACAGGGTCAGGCGAGCAGTACTTC. The chain joins TRBV9 to TRBJ2-7; 9 bases line up with TRBD1. Germline loops: CDR1 SGDLS, CDR2 YYNGEE. Unmatched junction bases numbered 7, after V lost 0 bases and J lost 6 bases. The length of the CDR3 is 15 residues.

This chain joins TRBV5-1 and TRBJ1-1, with D tentatively TRBD1 (6 bases). The CDR3 spans 15 residues. Trimming left V 1 base short and J 5 bases short, with 15 bases between. CDR1 and CDR2 (germline): SGHRS, YFSETQ. The CDR3, as DNA: TGCGCCAGCAGCTTGCGAGGGGGGGGTGGAACTGAAGCTTTCTTT. This encodes CASSLRGGGGTEAFF. The whole variable domain, filled in from reference TRBV5-1 and TRBJ1-1, reads KAGVTQTPRYLIKTRGQQVTLSCSPISGHRSVSWYQQTPGQGLQFLFEYFSETQRNKGNFPGRFSGRQFSNSRSEMNVSTLELGDSALYLCASSLRGGGGTEAFFGQGTRLTVV.

The V gene is TRBV14, the J gene TRBJ1-2; TRBD1 is a possible D gene (5 bases). V was trimmed by 0 bases and J by 7 bases, leaving 9 bases between them. The germline V gene encodes CDR1 SGHDN and CDR2 FVKESK. The length of the CDR3 is 13 residues. The CDR3 reads CASSQEGPLGYTF. The CDR3 DNA is TGTGCCAGCAGCCAAGAGGGGCCCCTTGGCTACACCTTC.

The CDR3 spells CASSSEGLASYEQYF. CDR3 DNA: TGTGCCAGCAGCTCCGAAGGACTAGCGAGCTACGAGCAGTACTTC. The chain recombines TRBV7-9 with TRBJ2-7; 9 nucleotides line up with TRBD2. Germline trimming cut 4 bases from V and 3 bases from J; bases unmatched to any gene: 7. Per germline, CDR1 SEHNR and CDR2 FQNEAQ (reference sequence). The CDR3 contains 15 residues.

Written as DNA, the CDR3 is TGTGCCAGCAGCTTCCTCCAAGAGACCCAGTACTTC. Amino acid sequence: CASSFLQETQYF. The rearrangement joins TRBV5-4 to TRBJ2-5; no clear D. Germline loops: CDR1 SGHNT, CDR2 YYREEE (reference sequence). This CDR3 is 12 amino acids long. The V gene lost 2 bases and the J gene lost 1 base, with 3 bases spanning the gap.

This clone was counted a single time. J is TRBJ2-7 and V is TRBV7-9; 10 bases agree with TRBD2. Germline CDR1 is SEHNR and CDR2 is FQNEAQ (reference sequence). This CDR3 comprises 16 residues. With 5 bases clipped from V and 2 bases from J, the junction kept 9 bases outside the gene matches. Here the CDR3 reads CASSPTILAGAYEQYF. For the CDR3, the DNA is TGTGCCAGCAGCCCGACTATCCTAGCGGGAGCCTACGAGCAGTACTTC. Full variable domain (outside the CDR3, taken from reference TRBV7-9 and TRBJ2-7): DTGVSQNPRHKITKRGQNVTFRCDPISEHNRLYWYRQTLGQGPEFLTYFQNEAQLEKSRLLSDRFSAERPKGSFSTLEIQRTEQGDSAMYLCASSPTILAGAYEQYFGPGTRLTVT.